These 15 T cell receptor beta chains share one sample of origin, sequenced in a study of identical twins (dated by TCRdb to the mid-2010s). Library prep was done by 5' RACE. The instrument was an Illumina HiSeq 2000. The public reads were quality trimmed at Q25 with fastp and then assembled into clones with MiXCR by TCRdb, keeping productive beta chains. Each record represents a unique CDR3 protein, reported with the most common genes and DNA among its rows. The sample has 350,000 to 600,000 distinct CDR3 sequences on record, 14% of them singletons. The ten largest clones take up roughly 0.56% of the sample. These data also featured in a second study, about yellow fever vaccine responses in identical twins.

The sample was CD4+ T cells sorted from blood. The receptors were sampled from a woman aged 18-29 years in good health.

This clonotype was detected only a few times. The CDR3 here is CASSQDLAGHNEQFF. The DNA of the CDR3 is TGTGCCAGCAGCCAAGATCTAGCGGGGCACAATGAGCAGTTCTTC. The chain joins TRBV3-1 to TRBJ2-1, with 9 bases matching TRBD2. Per the germline V gene, CDR1 is LGHDT and CDR2 is YNNKEL (reference sequence). Unmatched junction bases numbered 2, after V lost 0 bases and J lost 5 bases. This CDR3 is 15 amino acids long.

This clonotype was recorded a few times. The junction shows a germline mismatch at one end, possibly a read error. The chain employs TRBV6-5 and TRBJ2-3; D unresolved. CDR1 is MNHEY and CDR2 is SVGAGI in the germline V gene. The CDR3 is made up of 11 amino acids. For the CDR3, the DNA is TGTGCCAGCAGCCACGGAGATTCGCAGTATTTT. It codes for CASSHGDSQYF.

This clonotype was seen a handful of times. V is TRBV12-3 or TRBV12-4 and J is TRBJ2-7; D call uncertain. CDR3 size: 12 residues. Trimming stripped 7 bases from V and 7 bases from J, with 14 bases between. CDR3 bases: TGTGCCAGCACTAGAGCGCTGCATGAGCAGTACTTC. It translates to CASTRALHEQYF.

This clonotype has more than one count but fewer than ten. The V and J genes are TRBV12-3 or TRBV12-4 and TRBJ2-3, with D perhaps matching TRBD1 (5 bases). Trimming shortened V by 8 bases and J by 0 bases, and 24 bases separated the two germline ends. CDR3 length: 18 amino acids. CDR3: CASELLGAAYPSTDTQYF. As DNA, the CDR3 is TGTGCCAGCGAGTTATTAGGGGCTGCCTACCCTAGCACAGATACGCAGTATTTT.

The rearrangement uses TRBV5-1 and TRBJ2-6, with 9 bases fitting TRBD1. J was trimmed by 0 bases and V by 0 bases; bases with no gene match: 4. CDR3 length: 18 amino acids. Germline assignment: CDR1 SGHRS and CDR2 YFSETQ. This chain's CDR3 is CASSLVTGGGSGANVLTF. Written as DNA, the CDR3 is TGCGCCAGCAGCTTGGTGACAGGGGGTGGCTCTGGGGCCAACGTCCTGACTTTC.

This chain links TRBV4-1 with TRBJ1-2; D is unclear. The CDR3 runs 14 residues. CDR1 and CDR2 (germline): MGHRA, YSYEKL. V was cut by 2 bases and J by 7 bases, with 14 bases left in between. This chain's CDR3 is CASSQSGFAGGYTF. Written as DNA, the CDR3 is TGCGCCAGCAGCCAAAGTGGGTTCGCTGGTGGCTACACCTTC.

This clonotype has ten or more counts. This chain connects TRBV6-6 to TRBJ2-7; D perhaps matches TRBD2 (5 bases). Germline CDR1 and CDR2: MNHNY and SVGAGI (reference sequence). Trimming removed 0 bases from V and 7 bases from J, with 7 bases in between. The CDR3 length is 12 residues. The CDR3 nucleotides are TGTGCCAGCAGTTACTCGAGGGTAGAGCAGTACTTC. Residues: CASSYSRVEQYF.

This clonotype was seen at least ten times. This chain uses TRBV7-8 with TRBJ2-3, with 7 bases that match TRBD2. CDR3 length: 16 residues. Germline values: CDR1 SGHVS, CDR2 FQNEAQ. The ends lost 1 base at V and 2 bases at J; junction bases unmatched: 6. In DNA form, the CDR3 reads TGTGCCAGCAGCTTAGACACCGGGGGGAACACAGATACGCAGTATTTT. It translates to CASSLDTGGNTDTQYF.

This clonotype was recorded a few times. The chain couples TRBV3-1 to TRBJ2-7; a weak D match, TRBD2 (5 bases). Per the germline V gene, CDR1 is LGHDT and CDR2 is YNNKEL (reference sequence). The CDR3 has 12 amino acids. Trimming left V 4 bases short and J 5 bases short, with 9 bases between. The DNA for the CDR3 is TGTGCCAGCAGCCCCCTCGGGAACGAGCAGTACTTC. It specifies CASSPLGNEQYF.

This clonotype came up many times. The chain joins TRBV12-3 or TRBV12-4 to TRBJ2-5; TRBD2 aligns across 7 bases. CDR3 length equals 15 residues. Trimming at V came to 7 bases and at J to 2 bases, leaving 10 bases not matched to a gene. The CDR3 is CASTHSSGVQETQYF. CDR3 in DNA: TGTGCCAGCACCCATTCTAGCGGAGTTCAAGAGACCCAGTACTTC.

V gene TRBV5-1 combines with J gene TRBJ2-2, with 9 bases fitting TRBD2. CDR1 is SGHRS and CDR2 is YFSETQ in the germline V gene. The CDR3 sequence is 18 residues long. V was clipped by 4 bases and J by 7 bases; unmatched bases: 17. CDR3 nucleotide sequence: TGCGCCAGCAGCCTACGCTCCCGCGGGGGGGCCGAAGGCGGGGAGCTGTTTTTT. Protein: CASSLRSRGGAEGGELFF.

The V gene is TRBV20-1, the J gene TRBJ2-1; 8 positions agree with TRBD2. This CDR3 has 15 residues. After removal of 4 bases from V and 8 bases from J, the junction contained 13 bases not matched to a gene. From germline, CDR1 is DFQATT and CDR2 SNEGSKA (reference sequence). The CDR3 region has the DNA TGCAGTGCTAACCGCCAGAGCGGGGGATTTTATGAGCAGTTCTTC. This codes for CSANRQSGGFYEQFF.

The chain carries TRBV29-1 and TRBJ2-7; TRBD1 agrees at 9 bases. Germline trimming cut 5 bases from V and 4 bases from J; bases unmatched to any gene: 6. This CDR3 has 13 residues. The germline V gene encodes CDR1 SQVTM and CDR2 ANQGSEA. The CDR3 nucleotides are TGCAGCGTTTCGGACAGGGGCTTGTACGAGCAGTACTTC. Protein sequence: CSVSDRGLYEQYF.

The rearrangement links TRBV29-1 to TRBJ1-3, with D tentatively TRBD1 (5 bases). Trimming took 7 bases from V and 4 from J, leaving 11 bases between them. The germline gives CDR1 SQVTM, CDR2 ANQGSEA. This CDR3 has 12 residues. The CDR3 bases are TGCAGCGGACAGACACCAGGAAACACCATATATTTT. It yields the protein CSGQTPGNTIYF.

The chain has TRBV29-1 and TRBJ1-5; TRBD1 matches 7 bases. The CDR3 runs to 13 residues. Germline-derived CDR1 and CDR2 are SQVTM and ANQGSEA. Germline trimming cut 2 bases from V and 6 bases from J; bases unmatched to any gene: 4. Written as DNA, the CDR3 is TGCAGCGTTGAAAGGGGGCCCGGTCAGCCCCAGCATTTT. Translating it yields CSVERGPGQPQHF.